A selection of T cell receptor beta chains follows, all from one sample in a study of blood T cell repertoires in COVID-19. Assay: immunoSEQ multiplex PCR; the TCRdb copy retains only in-frame clones and omits some. The table lists roughly 190,000 clones, approximately 80% of them singletons, with roughly 15% in the top ten. The sequenced material came from peripheral blood. The origin of the receptors is a woman aged 70-85 years with COVID-19, enrolled during active disease. CDR3s include the opening cysteine and the closing phenylalanine or tryptophan. Each record gives: clone size, V gene, CDR3 length, D gene, J gene, CDR3 DNA, CDR3 protein. A D gene is named only where the DNA matches it firmly. Clone size is shown for a subset of rows, as once, few, many or a class of expanded clone.

clone size: NA
V gene: TRBV27
CDR3 length: 15
D gene: NA
J gene: TRBJ1-5
CDR3 DNA: TGTGCCAGCAGTTTATCAAGAGGTGCTAATCAGCCCCAGCATTTT
CDR3 protein: CASSLSRGANQPQHF

clone size: NA
V gene: TRBV5-1
CDR3 length: 15
D gene: TRBD1
J gene: TRBJ1-3
CDR3 DNA: TGCGCCAGCAGCTTGGGCGGACAGGGCGGTCACACCATATATTTT
CDR3 protein: CASSLGGQGGHTIYF

clone size: NA
V gene: TRBV18
CDR3 length: 18
D gene: NA
J gene: TRBJ1-5
CDR3 DNA: TGTGCCAGCTCCACCAGGGGAAGGAGAGAAGGGGGCAATCAGCCCCAGCATTTT
CDR3 protein: CASSTRGRREGGNQPQHF

clone size: NA
V gene: TRBV19
CDR3 length: 16
D gene: TRBD2
J gene: TRBJ2-1
CDR3 DNA: TGTGCCAGTAGTAACCCCGGGACTAGCGGAGACAATGAGCAGTTCTTC
CDR3 protein: CASSNPGTSGDNEQFF

clone size: NA
V gene: TRBV2
CDR3 length: 16
D gene: TRBD1
J gene: TRBJ2-5
CDR3 DNA: TGTGCCAGCAGTGAAGGGGCTCGACAGGGTGGAGAGACCCAGTACTTC
CDR3 protein: CASSEGARQGGETQYF

clone size: few
V gene: TRBV5-1
CDR3 length: 16
D gene: NA
J gene: TRBJ2-1
CDR3 DNA: TGCGCCAGCAGCCCCAGGGGCACTGCTGGAGTAGGTGAGCAGTTCTTC
CDR3 protein: CASSPRGTAGVGEQFF

clone size: once
V gene: TRBV2
CDR3 length: 13
D gene: NA
J gene: TRBJ1-1
CDR3 DNA: TGTGCCAGCAGTCATCGAGGGAACACTGAAGCTTTCTTT
CDR3 protein: CASSHRGNTEAFF

clone size: NA
V gene: TRBV7-2
CDR3 length: 16
D gene: TRBD1
J gene: TRBJ1-1
CDR3 DNA: TGTGCCAGCAGCCAGGGGGGCACAGGGCTGAACACTGAAGCTTTCTTT
CDR3 protein: CASSQGGTGLNTEAFF

clone size: NA
V gene: TRBV10-3
CDR3 length: 13
D gene: NA
J gene: TRBJ2-7
CDR3 DNA: TGTGCCACTACAGCGGCCGGCTCCTACGAGCAGTACTTC
CDR3 protein: CATTAAGSYEQYF

clone size: few
V gene: TRBV5-1
CDR3 length: 13
D gene: NA
J gene: TRBJ1-2
CDR3 DNA: TGCGCCAGCAGCTTGGGGCAGGGTAACAGCTACACCTTC
CDR3 protein: CASSLGQGNSYTF

clone size: NA
V gene: TRBV6-5
CDR3 length: 14
D gene: TRBD1
J gene: TRBJ2-7
CDR3 DNA: TGTGCCAGCAGGACGGGACAGGGTTCGAACGAGCAGTACTTC
CDR3 protein: CASRTGQGSNEQYF

clone size: NA
V gene: TRBV6-1
CDR3 length: 13
D gene: NA
J gene: TRBJ2-4
CDR3 DNA: TGTGCCAGCAGTGAAGCCCTAGTTAACATTCAGTACTTC
CDR3 protein: CASSEALVNIQYF

clone size: NA
V gene: TRBV28
CDR3 length: 15
D gene: NA
J gene: TRBJ1-1
CDR3 DNA: TGTGCCAGCAGGAGGACGTCAGGGGCCCGCCCTAGGGCTTTCTTT
CDR3 protein: CASRRTSGARPRAFF

clone size: NA
V gene: TRBV6-5
CDR3 length: 15
D gene: NA
J gene: TRBJ1-6
CDR3 DNA: TGTGCCAGCGACCAGAGCAGGGGCATGAATTCACCCCTCCACTTT
CDR3 protein: CASDQSRGMNSPLHF